This TCR beta chain derives from a study of blood T cell repertoires in COVID-19. Individuals drawn from 24 US areas were about 18 to 100 years old. Donors in Cohort 3 counted as recovered after two negative PCRs, clearance, or symptom resolution. Between the trimmed V and J ends, which lost 3 bases and 1 base, there was a span of 9 bases. This CDR3 region has 15 residues. Germline V gene sequence: CDR1 KGHDR, CDR2 SFDVKD. Authors' analysis steps: Using reference gene primer amplification, nucleated cell counts were estimated. Some clones are missing from TCRdb's copy, which holds only in-frame ones; the method was immunoSEQ multiplex PCR. V and J calls and clone size are those listed in that table; D and trimming were worked out from the DNA. The profile shows hundreds of thousands of clones, around 87% of them singletons.

The V gene is TRBV24-1, the J gene TRBJ1-5; D is unclear. Material for sequencing was PBMCs or T cells enriched from blood (not recorded which). The sequence was obtained from a woman between 45 and 60 years old who had recovered from COVID-19. CDR3 region: CATSDASSSNQPQHF. Written as DNA, the CDR3 is TGTGCCACCAGTGATGCTAGTTCCAGCAATCAGCCCCAGCATTTT.